There are a few counts of the clone carrying this TCR beta chain. Its antigen remains unknown. This specimen belongs to a study of cytomegalovirus exposure and HLA in healthy donors. General observations from the study: Available immune exposure information was restricted to CMV serostatus only. Cytomegalovirus-associated TCR beta chains were listed, numbering more than 150. V- and J-gene trimming of TCR beta was linked (in a later analysis) to a missense DCLRE1C variant. For most TCR beta V segments, an earlier analysis put the productive rate at about 87% or about 30% of the time.

J was trimmed by 4 bases and V by 5 bases; bases with no gene match: 5. CDR3 length: 15 residues. Germline V lookup: CDR1 SGHTA, CDR2 FQGNSA. In the PCR, 60 Vbeta and 13 Jbeta primers were used. Some clones are missing from TCRdb's copy, which holds only in-frame ones; the method was immunoSEQ multiplex PCR. The table includes approximately 90,000 clones, 7.6% detected once. The genes are TRBV7-2 and TRBJ2-3; 11 nucleotides agree with TRBD2. Sequenced: PBMCs. This clonotype was obtained from a man aged 45-65 years in good health and CMV-seronegative. The DNA of the CDR3 is TGTGCCAGCAGCCACCAACTAGCGGGAGCAGATACGCAGTATTTT. This gives the protein CASSHQLAGADTQYF.